This T cell receptor beta chain was sequenced during a study of blood T cell repertoires in COVID-19. Study-level background: The analysed material was cDNA or gDNA that came from T cells, B-cell-depleted T cells, or PBMCs.

The data were produced by immunoSEQ multiplex PCR, yet TCRdb's version contains in-frame clones alone and is incomplete. This sample has 150,000 to 180,000 clones, with 75% to 80% found just once. From germline, CDR1 is LNHDA and CDR2 SQIVND (reference sequence). Trimming removed 6 bases at V and 2 bases at J, with 16 bases between. The CDR3 is made up of 15 amino acids. The chain uses TRBV19 and TRBJ1-1, with D perhaps TRBD1 (5 bases). The sequencing input was peripheral blood. This receptor was identified in a man older than 75 with acute or convalescent COVID-19. This chain's CDR3 is CASRPSGVDNTEAFF. The DNA of the CDR3 is TGTGCCAGTAGGCCCTCGGGGGTAGACAACACTGAAGCTTTCTTT. Drawing the rest from reference TRBV19 and TRBJ1-1, the complete variable domain is DGGITQSPKYLFRKEGQNVTLSCEQNLNHDAMYWYRQDPGQGLRLIYYSQIVNDFQKGDIAEGYSVSREKKESFPLTVTSAQKNPTAFYLCASRPSGVDNTEAFFGQGTRLTVV.